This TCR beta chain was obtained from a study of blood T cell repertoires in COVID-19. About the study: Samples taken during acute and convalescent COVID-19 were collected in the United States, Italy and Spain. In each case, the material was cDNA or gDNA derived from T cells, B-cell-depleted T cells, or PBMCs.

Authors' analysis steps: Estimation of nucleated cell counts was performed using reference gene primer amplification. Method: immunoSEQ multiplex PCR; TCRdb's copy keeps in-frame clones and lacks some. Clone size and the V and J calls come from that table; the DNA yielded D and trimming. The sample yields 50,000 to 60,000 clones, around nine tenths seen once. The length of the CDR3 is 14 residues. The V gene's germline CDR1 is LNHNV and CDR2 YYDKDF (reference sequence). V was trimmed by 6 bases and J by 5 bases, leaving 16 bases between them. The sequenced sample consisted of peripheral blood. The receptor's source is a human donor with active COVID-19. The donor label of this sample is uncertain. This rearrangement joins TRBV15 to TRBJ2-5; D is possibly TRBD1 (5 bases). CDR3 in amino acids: CATSGAQRAETQYF. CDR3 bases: TGTGCCACCAGTGGGGCGCAGAGAGCGGAGACCCAGTACTTC. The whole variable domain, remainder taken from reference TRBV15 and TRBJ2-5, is DAMVIQNPRYQVTQFGKPVTLSCSQTLNHNVMYWYQQKSSQAPKLLFHYYDKDFNNEADTPDNFQSRRPNTSFCFLDIRSPGLGDTAMYLCATSGAQRAETQYFGPGTRLLVL.